This entry describes one T cell receptor beta chain. The data were obtained in a study of blood T cell repertoires in COVID-19. Measured with immunoSEQ multiplex PCR; TCRdb has only the in-frame clones, and not every one. The repertoire holds 380,000 or so clones, with 88% as singletons. Sequenced input: PBMCs or T cells enriched from blood (not recorded which). This clonotype originated in a woman aged 40-49 years with acute COVID-19.

CDR3 protein: CASRSSGTNEKLFF. CDR3 sequence (DNA): TGTGCCAGTAGATCTTCAGGGACTAATGAAAAACTGTTTTTT. This sequence joins TRBV19 and TRBJ1-4, with a tentative D call TRBD1 (5 bases). Trimming removed 6 bases from V and 2 bases from J, with 10 bases in between. The CDR3 sequence is 14 residues long. Germline V gives CDR1 LNHDA, CDR2 SQIVND (reference sequence).